This T cell receptor (beta chain) was profiled in a study of T-cell memory formation after mild COVID-19. Study at large: The TCR clusters were mostly specific to one donor.

Notes on the study in general: The appearance of some responding clones in pre-infection memory suggested that cross-reactive memory joined.

Trimming removed 5 bases at V and 2 bases at J, with 9 bases between. There are 14 residues in the CDR3. As to this clonotype: Its target is not known.

MiXCR was run by TCRdb on the 5' RACE reads, yielding one entry per CDR3 protein. The repertoire holds 430,000 or so distinct CDR3 sequences, with around 25% as singletons. The rearrangement joins TRBV12-3 or TRBV12-4 to TRBJ2-2; tentatively, D is TRBD1 (5 bases). The sample was PBMCs or a T cell subset sorted from them (not recorded which). This sequence originates from an adult woman who had mild COVID-19 (a few samples of this study predate the infection). Cell type and time point are not known. The CDR3 region is CASSNGHNTGELFF. In DNA, the CDR3 is TGTGCCAGCAGTAACGGACATAACACCGGGGAGCTGTTTTTT.